This T cell receptor (beta chain) is from a study of blood T cell repertoires in COVID-19. Across the whole study: PBMCs, B-cell-depleted T cells, or T cells provided the cDNA or gDNA that made up the material.

As handled by the study authors: Using reference gene primer amplification, nucleated cell counts were estimated. The repertoire was sequenced with immunoSEQ multiplex PCR; TCRdb's copy has only in-frame clones and lacks some. That table furnishes V, J and clone size, whereas the DNA furnished D and trimming. The sample includes just under 40,000 clones, more than 65% of them seen just once. Germline CDR1 reads LGHDT; CDR2 reads YNNKEL (reference sequence). The trim removed 5 bases at V and 3 bases at J, leaving 7 bases unmatched. The CDR3 extends over 15 amino acids. The chain couples TRBV3-1 (or the pseudogene TRBV3-2) to TRBJ1-3, with 7 bases lining up with TRBD1. The sequencing sample was made of peripheral blood. This TCR was recovered from a man between 65 and 85 years old with acute or convalescent COVID-19. The CDR3 DNA sequence: TGTGCCAGCAGCTCGTGGACAGGCGTTGGAAACACCATATATTTT. This encodes CASSSWTGVGNTIYF.